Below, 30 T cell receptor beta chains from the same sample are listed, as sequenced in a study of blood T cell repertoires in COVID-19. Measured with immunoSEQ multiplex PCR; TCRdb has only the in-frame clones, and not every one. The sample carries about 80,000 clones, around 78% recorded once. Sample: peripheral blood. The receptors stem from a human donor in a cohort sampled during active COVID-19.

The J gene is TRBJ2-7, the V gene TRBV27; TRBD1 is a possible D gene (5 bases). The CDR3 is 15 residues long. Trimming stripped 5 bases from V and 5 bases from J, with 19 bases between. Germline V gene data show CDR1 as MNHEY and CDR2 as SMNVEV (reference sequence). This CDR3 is CASSDQGSVLDEQYV. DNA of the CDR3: TGTGCCAGCAGTGACCAGGGTTCTGTATTGGACGAGCAGTACGTC.

CDR3 coding DNA: TGTGCCAGCAGTTACCCGATGCCGGGACTAGCGGGACCAGATACGCAGTATTTT. Translation: CASSYPMPGLAGPDTQYF. V usage is TRBV6-2 or TRBV6-3 and J usage is TRBJ2-3, with 13 bases that match TRBD2. V shed 2 bases and J 4 bases; nucleotides not matched to a gene: 9. The CDR3 consists of 18 residues. Per germline, CDR1 MNHEY and CDR2 SVGEGT.

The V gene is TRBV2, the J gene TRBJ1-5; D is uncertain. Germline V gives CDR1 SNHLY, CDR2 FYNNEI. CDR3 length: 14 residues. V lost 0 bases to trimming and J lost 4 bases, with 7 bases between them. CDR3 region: CASSEAGLNQPQHF. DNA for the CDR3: TGTGCCAGCAGTGAAGCGGGCTTGAATCAGCCCCAGCATTTT.

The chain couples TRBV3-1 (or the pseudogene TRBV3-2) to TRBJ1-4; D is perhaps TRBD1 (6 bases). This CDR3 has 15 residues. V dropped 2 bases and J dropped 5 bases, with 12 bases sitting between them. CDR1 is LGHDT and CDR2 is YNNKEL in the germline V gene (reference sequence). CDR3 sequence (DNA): TGTGCCAGCAGCCAAACAGGGTCAGAGAATGAAAAACTGTTTTTT. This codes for CASSQTGSENEKLFF.

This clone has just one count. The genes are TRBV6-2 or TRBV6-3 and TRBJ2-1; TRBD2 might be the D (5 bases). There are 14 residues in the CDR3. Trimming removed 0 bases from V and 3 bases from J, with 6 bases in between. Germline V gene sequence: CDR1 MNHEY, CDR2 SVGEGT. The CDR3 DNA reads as TGTGCCAGCAGTTACTCGGACTTCTACAATGAGCAGTTCTTC. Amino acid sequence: CASSYSDFYNEQFF.

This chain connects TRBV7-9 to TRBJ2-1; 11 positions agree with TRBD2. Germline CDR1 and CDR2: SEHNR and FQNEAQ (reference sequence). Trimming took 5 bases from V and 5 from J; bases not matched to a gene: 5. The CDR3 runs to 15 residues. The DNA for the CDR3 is TGTGCCAGCAGCCTCCCGGGACTAGCGGACAATGAGCAGTTCTTC. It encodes CASSLPGLADNEQFF.

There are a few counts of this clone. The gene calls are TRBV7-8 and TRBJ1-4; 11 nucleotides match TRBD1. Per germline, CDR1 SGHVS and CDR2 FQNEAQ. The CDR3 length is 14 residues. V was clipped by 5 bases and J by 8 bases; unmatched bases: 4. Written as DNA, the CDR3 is TGTGCCAGCAGCCTGGGACAGGGGGGAGAAAAACTGTTTTTT. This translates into CASSLGQGGEKLFF.

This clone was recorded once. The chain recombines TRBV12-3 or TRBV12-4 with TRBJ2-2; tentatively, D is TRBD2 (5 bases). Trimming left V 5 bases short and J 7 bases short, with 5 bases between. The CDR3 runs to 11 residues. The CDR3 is CASSRGGELFF. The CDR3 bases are TGTGCCAGCAGTCGGGGCGGGGAGCTGTTTTTT.

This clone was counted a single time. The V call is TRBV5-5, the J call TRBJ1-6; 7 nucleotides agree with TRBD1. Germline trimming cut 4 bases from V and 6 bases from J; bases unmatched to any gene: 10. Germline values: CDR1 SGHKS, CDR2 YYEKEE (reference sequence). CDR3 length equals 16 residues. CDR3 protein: CASSIIGGAGNSPLHF. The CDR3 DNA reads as TGTGCCAGCAGCATAATAGGGGGCGCGGGTAATTCACCCCTCCACTTT.

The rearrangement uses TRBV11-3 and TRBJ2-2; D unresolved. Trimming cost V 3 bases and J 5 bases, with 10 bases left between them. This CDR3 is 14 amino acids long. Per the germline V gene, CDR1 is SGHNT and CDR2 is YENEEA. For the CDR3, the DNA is TGTGCCAGCAGCTTTTTTAGTCCGACCGGGGAGCTGTTTTTT. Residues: CASSFFSPTGELFF.

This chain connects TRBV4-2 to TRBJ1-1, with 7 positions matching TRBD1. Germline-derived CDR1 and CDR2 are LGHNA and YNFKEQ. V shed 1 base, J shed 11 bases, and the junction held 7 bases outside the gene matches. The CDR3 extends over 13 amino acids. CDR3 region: CASSQATGPPAFF. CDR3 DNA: TGTGCCAGCAGCCAAGCGACAGGGCCCCCGGCTTTCTTT.

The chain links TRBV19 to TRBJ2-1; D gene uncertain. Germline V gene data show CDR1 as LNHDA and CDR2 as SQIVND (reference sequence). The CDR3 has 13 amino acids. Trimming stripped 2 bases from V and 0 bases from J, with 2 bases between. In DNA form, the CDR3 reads TGTGCCAGTAGTATACACTCCTACAATGAGCAGTTCTTC. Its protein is CASSIHSYNEQFF.

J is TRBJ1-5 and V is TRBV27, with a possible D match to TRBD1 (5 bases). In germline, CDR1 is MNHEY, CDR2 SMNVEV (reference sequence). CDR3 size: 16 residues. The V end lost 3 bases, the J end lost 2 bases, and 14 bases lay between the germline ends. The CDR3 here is CASSFGGGSGNQPQHF. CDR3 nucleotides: TGTGCCAGCAGTTTCGGGGGAGGGAGCGGCAATCAGCCCCAGCATTTT.

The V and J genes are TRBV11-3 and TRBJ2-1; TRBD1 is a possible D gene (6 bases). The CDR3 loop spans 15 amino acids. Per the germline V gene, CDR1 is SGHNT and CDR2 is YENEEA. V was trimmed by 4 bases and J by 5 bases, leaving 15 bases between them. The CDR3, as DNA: TGTGCCAGCAGCTCATCGGACAGCTCTCACAATGAGCAGTTCTTC. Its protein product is CASSSSDSSHNEQFF.

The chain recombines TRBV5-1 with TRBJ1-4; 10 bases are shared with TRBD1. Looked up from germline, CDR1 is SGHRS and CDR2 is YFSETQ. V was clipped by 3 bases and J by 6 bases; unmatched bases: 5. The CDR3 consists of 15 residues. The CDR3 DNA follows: TGCGCCAGCAGCTCGTTGGGGACAGGGGATGAAAAACTGTTTTTT. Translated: CASSSLGTGDEKLFF.

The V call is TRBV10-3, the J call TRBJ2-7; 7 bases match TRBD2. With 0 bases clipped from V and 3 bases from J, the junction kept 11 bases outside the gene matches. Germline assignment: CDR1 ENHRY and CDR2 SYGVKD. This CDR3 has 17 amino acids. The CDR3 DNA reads TGTGCCATCAGTGAGTCAAGGGAGGGCCCTGTCAACTACGAGCAGTACTTC. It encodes CAISESREGPVNYEQYF.

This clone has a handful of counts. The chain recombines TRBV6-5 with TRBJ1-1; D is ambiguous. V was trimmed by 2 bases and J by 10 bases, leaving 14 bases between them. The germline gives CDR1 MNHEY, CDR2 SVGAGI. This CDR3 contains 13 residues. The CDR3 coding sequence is TGTGCCAGCAGTTACGGAGGCGGGCAACGAGCTTTCTTT. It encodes CASSYGGGQRAFF.

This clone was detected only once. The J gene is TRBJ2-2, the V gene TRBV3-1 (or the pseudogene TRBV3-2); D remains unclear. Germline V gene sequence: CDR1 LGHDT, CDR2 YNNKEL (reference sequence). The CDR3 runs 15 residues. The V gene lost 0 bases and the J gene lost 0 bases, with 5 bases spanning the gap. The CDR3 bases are TGTGCCAGCAGCCAAGAACAGACGAACACCGGGGAGCTGTTTTTT. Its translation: CASSQEQTNTGELFF.

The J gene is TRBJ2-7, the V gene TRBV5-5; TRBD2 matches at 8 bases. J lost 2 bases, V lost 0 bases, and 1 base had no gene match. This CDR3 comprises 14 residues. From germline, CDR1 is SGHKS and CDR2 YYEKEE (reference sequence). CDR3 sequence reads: CASSLEAGAYEQYF. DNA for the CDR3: TGTGCCAGCAGCTTGGAAGCGGGGGCCTACGAGCAGTACTTC.

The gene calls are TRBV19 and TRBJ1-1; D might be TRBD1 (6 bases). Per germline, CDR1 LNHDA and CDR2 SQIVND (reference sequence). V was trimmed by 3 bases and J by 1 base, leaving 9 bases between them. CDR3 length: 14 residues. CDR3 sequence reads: CASSIPGQNTEAFF. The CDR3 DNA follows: TGTGCCAGTAGTATTCCGGGACAGAACACTGAAGCTTTCTTT.

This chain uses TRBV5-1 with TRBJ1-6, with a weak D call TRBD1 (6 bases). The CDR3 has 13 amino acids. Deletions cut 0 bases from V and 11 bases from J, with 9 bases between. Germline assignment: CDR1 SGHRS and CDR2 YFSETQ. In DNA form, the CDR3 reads TGCGCCAGCAGCTTGGGGAAGGGGGCACCCCTCCACTTT. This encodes CASSLGKGAPLHF.

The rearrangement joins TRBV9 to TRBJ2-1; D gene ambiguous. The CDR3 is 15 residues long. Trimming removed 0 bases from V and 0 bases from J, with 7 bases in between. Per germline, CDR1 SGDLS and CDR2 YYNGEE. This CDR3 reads CASSVAGYSYNEQFF. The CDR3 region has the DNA TGTGCCAGCAGCGTAGCGGGTTACTCCTACAATGAGCAGTTCTTC.

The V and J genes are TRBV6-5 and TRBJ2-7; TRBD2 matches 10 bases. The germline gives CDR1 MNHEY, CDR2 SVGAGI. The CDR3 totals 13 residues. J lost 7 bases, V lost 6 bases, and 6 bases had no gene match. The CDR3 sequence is CASSRAGGREQYV. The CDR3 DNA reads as TGTGCCAGCAGCCGAGCGGGAGGGCGGGAGCAGTACGTC.

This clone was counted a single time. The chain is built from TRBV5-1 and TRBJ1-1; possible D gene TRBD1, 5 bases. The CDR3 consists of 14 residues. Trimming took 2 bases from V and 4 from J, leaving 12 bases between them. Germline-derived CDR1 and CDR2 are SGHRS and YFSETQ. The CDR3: CASSLELGGTEAFF. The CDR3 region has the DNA TGCGCCAGCAGCTTAGAGTTGGGGGGCACTGAAGCTTTCTTT.

The CDR3 region is CASSFLADSYEQYF. The CDR3 nucleotides read TGTGCCAGCAGTTTTTTAGCGGACTCCTACGAGCAGTACTTC. The rearrangement uses TRBV27 and TRBJ2-7; D is perhaps TRBD2 (6 bases). Germline CDR1 MNHEY, CDR2 SMNVEV (reference sequence). Trimming left V 3 bases short and J 0 bases short, with 9 bases between. The CDR3 extends over 14 amino acids.

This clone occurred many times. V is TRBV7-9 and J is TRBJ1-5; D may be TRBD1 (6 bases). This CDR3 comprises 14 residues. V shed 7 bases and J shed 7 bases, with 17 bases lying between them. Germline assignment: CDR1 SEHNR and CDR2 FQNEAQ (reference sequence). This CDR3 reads CASTPGGPGQPQHF. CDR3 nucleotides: TGTGCCAGCACTCCGGGGGGGCCAGGGCAGCCCCAGCATTTT.

The CDR3 nucleotides read TGTGCCAGCAGTTACTCGACGGGATCTGGGGGCAACACTGAAGCTTTCTTT. This codes for CASSYSTGSGGNTEAFF. The chain is built from TRBV6-2 or TRBV6-3 and TRBJ1-1; TRBD1 might be the D (6 bases). The CDR3 totals 17 residues. The germline CDR1 and CDR2 sequences are MNHEY and SVGEGT. V was cut by 0 bases and J by 2 bases, with 16 bases left in between.

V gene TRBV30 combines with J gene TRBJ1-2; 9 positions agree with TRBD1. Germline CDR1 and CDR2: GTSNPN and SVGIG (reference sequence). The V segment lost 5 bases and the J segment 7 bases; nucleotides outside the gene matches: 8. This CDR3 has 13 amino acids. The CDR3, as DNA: TGTGCCTGGTATACAGGGGGCGCGGGTGGCTACACCTTC. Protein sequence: CAWYTGGAGGYTF. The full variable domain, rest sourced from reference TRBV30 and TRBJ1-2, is SQTIHQWPATLVQPVGSPLSLECTVEGTSNPNLYWYRQAAGRGLQLLFYSVGIGQISSEVPQNLSASRPQDRQFILSSKKLLLSDSGFYLCAWYTGGAGGYTFGSGTRLTVV.

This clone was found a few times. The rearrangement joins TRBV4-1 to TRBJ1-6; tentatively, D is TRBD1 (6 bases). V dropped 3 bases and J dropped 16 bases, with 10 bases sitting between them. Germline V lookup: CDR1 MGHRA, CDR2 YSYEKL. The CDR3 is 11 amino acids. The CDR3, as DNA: TGCGCCAGCAGCCAGGGGGCAGAACTCCACTTT. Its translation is CASSQGAELHF.

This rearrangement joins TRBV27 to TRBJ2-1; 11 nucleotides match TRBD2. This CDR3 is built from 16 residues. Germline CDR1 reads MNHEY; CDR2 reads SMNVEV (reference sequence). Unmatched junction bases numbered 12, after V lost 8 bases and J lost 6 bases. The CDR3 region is CASALRGLAGGNEQFF. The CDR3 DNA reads TGTGCCAGCGCCCTACGGGGGCTAGCGGGGGGCAATGAGCAGTTCTTC.